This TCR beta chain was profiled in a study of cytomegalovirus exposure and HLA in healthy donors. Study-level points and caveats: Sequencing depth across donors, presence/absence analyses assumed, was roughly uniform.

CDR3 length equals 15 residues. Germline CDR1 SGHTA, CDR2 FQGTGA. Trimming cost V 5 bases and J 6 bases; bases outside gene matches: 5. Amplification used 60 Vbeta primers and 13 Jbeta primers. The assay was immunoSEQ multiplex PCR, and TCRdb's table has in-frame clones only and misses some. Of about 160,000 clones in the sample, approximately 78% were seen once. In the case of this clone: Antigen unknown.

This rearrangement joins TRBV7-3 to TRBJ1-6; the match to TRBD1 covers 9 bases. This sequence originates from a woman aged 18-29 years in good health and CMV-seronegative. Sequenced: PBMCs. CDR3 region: CASSQGGQGNSPLHF. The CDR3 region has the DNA TGTGCCAGCAGCCAGGGGGGACAGGGTAATTCACCCCTCCACTTT.